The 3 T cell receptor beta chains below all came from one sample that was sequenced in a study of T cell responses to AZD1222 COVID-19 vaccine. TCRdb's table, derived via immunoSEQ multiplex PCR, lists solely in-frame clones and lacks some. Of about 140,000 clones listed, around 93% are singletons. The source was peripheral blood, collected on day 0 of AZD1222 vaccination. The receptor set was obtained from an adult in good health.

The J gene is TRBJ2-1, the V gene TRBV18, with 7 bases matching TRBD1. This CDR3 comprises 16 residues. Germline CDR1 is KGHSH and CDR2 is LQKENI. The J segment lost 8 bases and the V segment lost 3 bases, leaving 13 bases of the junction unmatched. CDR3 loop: CASSPLGAGGWDEQFF. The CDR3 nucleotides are TGTGCCAGCTCACCGCTAGGGGCAGGGGGATGGGATGAGCAGTTCTTC.

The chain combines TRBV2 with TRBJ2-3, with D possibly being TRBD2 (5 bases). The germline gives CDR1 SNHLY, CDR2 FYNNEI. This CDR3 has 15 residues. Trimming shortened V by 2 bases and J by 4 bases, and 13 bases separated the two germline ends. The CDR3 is CASSETGFRPDTQYF. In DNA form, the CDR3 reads TGTGCCAGCAGTGAAACGGGGTTCCGCCCAGATACGCAGTATTTT.

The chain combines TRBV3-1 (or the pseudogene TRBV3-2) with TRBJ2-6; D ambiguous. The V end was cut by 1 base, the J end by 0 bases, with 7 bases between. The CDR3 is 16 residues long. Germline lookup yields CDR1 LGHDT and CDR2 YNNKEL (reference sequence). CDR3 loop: CASSQVVNSGANVLTF. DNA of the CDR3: TGTGCCAGCAGCCAAGTGGTAAACTCTGGGGCCAACGTCCTGACTTTC.